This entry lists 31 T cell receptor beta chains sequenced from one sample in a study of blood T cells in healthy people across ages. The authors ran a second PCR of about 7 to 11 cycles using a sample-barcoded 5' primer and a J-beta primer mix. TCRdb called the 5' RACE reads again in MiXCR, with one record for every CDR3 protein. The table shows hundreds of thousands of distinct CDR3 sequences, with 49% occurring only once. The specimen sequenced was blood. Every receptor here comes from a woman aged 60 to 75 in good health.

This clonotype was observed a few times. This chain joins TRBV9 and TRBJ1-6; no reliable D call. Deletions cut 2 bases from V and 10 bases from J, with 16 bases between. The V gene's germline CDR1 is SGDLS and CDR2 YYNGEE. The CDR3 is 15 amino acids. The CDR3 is CASSVASGMESPLHF. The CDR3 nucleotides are TGTGCCAGCAGCGTGGCGTCGGGGATGGAATCACCCCTCCACTTT.

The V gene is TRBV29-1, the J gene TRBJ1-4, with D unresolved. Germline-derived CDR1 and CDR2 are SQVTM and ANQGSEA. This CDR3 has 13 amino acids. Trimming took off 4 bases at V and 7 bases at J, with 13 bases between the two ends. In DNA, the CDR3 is TGCAGCGTTGCCTTCTTCTCCGGTGAAAAACTGTTTTTT. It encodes CSVAFFSGEKLFF.

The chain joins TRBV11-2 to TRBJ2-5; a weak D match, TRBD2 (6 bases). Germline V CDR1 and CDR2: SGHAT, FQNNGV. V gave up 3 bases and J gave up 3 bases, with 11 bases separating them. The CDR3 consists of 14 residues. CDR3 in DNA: TGTGCCAGCAGCTTTGCGCCGGGAGAAGAGACCCAGTACTTC. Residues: CASSFAPGEETQYF.

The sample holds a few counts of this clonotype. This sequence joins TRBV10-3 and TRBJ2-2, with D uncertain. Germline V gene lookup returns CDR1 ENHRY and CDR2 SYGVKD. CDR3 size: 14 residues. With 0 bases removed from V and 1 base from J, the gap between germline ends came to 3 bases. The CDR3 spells CAISESGNTGELFF. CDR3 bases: TGTGCCATCAGTGAGTCTGGGAACACCGGGGAGCTGTTTTTT.

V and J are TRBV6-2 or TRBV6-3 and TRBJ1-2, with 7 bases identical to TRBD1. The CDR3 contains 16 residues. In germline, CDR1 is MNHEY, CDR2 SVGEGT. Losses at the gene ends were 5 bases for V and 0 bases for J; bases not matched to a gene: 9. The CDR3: CASSPTGPLANYGYTF. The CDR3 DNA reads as TGTGCCAGCAGTCCGACAGGGCCGCTAGCTAACTATGGCTACACCTTC.

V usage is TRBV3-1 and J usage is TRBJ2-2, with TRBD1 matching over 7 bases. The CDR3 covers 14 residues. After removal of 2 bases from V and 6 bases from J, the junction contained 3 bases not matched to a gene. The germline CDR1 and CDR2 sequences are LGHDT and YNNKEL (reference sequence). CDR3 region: CASSQSQGAGELFF. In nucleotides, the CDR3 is TGTGCCAGCAGCCAATCCCAGGGGGCCGGGGAGCTGTTTTTT.

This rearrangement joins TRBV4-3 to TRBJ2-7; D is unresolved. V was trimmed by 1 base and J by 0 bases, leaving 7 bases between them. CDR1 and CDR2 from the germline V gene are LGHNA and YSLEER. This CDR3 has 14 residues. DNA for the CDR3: TGCGCCAGCAGCCAAGGCGTAATCTCCTACGAGCAGTACTTC. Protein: CASSQGVISYEQYF.

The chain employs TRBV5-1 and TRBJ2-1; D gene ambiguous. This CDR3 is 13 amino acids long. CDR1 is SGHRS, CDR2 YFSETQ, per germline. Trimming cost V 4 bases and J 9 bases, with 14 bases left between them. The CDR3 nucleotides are TGCGCCAGCAGCCCTTTAGAGAACACTGAGCAGTTCTTC. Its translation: CASSPLENTEQFF.

The CDR3 reads CASSSGRKETQYF. The CDR3 bases are TGTGCCAGCAGCTCTGGACGCAAGGAGACCCAGTACTTC. The chain carries TRBV7-2 and TRBJ2-5; D gene uncertain. The germline CDR1 and CDR2 sequences are SGHTA and FQGNSA. The CDR3 loop spans 13 amino acids. Trimming stripped 4 bases from V and 5 bases from J, with 11 bases between.

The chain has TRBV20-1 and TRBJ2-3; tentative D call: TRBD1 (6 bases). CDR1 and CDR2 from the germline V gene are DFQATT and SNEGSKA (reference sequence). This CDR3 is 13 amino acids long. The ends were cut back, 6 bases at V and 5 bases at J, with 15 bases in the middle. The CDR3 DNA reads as TGCAGTGCCCAGGCAGGGGTAATAGATACGCAGTATTTT. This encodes CSAQAGVIDTQYF.

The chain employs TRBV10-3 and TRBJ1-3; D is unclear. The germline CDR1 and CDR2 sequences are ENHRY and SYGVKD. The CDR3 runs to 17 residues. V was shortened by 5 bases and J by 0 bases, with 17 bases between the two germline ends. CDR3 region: CAISQQVGSLSGNTIYF. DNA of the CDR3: TGTGCCATCAGTCAACAAGTGGGGTCACTCTCTGGAAACACCATATATTTT.

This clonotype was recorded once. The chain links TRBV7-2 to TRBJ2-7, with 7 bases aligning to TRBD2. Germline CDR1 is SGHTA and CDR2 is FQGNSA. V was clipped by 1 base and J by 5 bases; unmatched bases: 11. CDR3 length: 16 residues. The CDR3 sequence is CASSLVATSEFHEQYF. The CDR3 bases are TGTGCCAGCAGCTTAGTTGCTACTAGCGAGTTCCACGAGCAGTACTTC.

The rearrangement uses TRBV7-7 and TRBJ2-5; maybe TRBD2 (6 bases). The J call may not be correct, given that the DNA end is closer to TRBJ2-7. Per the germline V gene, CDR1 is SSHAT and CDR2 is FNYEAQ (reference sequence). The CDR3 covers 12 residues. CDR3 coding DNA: TGTGCCAGCAGCTCCGGCGGGGACGAGCAGTACTTC. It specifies CASSSGGDEQYF.

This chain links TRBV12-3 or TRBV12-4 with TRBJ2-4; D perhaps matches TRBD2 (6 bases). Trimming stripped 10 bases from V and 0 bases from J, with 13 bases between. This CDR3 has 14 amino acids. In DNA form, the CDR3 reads TGTGCCACTAATATCGGGGGAGCCAAAAACATTCAGTACTTC. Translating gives CATNIGGAKNIQYF.

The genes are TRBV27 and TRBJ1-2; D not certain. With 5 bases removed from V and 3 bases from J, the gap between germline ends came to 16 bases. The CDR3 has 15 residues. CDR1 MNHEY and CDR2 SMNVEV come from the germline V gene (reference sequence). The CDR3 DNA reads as TGTGCCAGCAGTCGGGAGGACGGAGGATACTATGGCTACACCTTC. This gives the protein CASSREDGGYYGYTF.

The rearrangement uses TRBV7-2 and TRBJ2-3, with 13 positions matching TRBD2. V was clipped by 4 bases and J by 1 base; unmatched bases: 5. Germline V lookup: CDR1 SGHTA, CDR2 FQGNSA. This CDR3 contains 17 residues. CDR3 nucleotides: TGTGCCAGCAGCTCGCGGACTAGCGGGAGAGGCACAGATACGCAGTATTTT. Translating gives CASSSRTSGRGTDTQYF.

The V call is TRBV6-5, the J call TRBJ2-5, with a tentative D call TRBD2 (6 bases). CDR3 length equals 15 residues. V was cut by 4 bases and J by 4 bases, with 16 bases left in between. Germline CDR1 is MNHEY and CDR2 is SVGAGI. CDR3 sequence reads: CASSWGGGSGETQYF. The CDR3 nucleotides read TGTGCCAGCAGTTGGGGTGGGGGGAGTGGAGAGACCCAGTACTTC.

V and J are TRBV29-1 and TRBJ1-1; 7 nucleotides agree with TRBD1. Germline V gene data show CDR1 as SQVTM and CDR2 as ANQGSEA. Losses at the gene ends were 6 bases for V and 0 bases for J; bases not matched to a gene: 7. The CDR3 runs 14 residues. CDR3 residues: CSVGAGGMNTEAFF. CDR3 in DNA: TGCAGCGTGGGGGCAGGGGGTATGAACACTGAAGCTTTCTTT.

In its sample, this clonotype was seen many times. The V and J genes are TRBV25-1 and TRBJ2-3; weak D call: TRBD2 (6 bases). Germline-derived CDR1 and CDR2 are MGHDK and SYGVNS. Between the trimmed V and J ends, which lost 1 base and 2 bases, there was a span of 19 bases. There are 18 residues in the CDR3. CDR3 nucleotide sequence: TGTGCCAGCAGTGAATCCCCCGCGGCGACTAGTGACACAGATACGCAGTATTTT. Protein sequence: CASSESPAATSDTDTQYF.

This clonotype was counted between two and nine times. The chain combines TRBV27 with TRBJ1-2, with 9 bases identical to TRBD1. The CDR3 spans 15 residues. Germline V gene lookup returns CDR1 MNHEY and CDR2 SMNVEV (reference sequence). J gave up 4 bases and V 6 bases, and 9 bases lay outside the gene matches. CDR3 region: CASRVRTGETYGYTF. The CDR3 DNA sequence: TGTGCCAGCAGAGTTCGGACAGGGGAAACCTATGGCTACACCTTC.

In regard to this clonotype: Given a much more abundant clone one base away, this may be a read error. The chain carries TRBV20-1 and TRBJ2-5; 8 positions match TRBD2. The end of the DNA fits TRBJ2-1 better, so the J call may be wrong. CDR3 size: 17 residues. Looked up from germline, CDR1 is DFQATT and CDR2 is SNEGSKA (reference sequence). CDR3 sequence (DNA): TGCAGTGCTAGAGTCGGGAGGGCCACCTTTAGGAAAGAGACCCAGTTCTTC. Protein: CSARVGRATFRKETQFF.

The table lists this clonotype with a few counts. The CDR3 nucleotides read TGCAGTGCCTTAACCACGGGACACCTTTTGGGCTACACCTTC. Protein: CSALTTGHLLGYTF. The chain is built from TRBV20-1 and TRBJ1-2; a weak D match, TRBD1 (6 bases). In germline, CDR1 is DFQATT, CDR2 SNEGSKA (reference sequence). With 6 bases removed from V and 8 bases from J, the gap between germline ends came to 22 bases. This CDR3 comprises 14 residues.

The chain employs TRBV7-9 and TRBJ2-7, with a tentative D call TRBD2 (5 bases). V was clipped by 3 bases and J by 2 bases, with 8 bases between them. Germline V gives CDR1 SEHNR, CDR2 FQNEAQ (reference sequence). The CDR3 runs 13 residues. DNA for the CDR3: TGTGCCAGCAGCTTTGGGGAGACCTACGAGCAGTACTTC. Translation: CASSFGETYEQYF.

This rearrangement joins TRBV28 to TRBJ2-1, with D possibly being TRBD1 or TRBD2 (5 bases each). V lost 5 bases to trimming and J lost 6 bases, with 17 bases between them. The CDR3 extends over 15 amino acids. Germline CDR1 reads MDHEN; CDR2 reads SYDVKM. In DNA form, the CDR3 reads TGTGCCAGCAGTCCCCGGGACCGCCCGAGCAATGAGCAGTTCTTC. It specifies CASSPRDRPSNEQFF.

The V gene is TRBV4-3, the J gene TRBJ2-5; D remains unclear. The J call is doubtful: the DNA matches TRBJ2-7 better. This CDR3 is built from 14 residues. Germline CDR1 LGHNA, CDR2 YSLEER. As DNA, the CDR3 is TGCGCCAGCAGCCAAGAGATGGCGTGGGGCGAGCAGTACTTC. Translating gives CASSQEMAWGEQYF.

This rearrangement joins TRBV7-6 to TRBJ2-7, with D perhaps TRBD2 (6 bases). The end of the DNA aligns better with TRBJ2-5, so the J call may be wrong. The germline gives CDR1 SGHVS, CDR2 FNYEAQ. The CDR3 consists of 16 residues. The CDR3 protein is CASSLAGGGLQETQYF. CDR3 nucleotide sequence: TGTGCCAGCAGCTTAGCGGGGGGAGGACTCCAAGAGACCCAGTACTTC.

The DNA of the CDR3 is TGTGCGCCCGGCCCAGGGGAAGAGACCCAGTACTTC. It translates to CAPGPGEETQYF. The V gene is TRBV6-6, the J gene TRBJ2-5; maybe TRBD1 (6 bases). This CDR3 spans 12 amino acids. Per germline, CDR1 MNHNY and CDR2 SVGAGI (reference sequence).

The CDR3 DNA follows: TGTGCCAGCAGCGTAGCGGCCTCCTACGAGCAGTACTTC. Protein sequence: CASSVAASYEQYF. This rearrangement joins TRBV9 to TRBJ2-5; D unclear. The better agreement between TRBJ2-7 and the DNA end casts doubt on the J call. This CDR3 spans 13 amino acids. Germline V gives CDR1 SGDLS, CDR2 YYNGEE.

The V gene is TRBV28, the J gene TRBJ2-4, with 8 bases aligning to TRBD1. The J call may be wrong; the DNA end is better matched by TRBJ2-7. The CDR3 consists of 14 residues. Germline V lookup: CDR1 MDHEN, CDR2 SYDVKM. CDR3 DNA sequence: TGTGCCAGCACTTTGCAGGGGGCGTCCTACGAGCAGTACTTC. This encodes CASTLQGASYEQYF.

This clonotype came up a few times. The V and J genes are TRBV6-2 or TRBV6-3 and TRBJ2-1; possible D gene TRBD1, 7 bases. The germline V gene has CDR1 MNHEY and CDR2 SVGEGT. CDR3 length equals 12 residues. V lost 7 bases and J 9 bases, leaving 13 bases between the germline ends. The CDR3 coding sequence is TGTGCCAGCACTCAGGGGGGCGGTGAGCAGTTCTTC. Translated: CASTQGGGEQFF.

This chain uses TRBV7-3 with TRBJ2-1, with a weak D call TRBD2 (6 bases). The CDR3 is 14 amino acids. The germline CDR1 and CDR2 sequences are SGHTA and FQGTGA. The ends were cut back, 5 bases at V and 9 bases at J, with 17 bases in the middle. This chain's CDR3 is CASSVALSGGEQFF. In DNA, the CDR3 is TGTGCCAGCAGCGTAGCTCTTAGCGGCGGTGAGCAGTTCTTC.